Only a few counts were recorded for the clone carrying this T cell receptor (beta chain). Time point defined: blood at routine non-recurrence follow-up after resection. The germline CDR1 and CDR2 sequences are DFQATT and SNEGSKA (reference sequence). The ends were cut back, 5 bases at V and 1 base at J, with 8 bases in the middle. This CDR3 contains 12 residues. The sample comes from a study of spatial heterogeneity in lung cancer. Study information: Each unique TCR and UMI combination was seen more than ten times on average in raw reads.

Individual TCR cDNA molecules each bore their own unique molecular identifier. TCRdb redid the calling of the 5' RACE reads with MiXCR, one entry per CDR3 protein. The profile shows tens of thousands of distinct CDR3 sequences, roughly a fifth of them singletons. The sequencing used PBMCs, collected at follow-up. The V call is TRBV20-1, the J call TRBJ1-1; D ambiguous. The sequence came from a male donor with early-stage non-small cell lung cancer. The chain's CDR3 is CSAPPSNTEAFF. The CDR3, as DNA: TGCAGTGCTCCCCCCTCGAACACTGAAGCTTTCTTT.